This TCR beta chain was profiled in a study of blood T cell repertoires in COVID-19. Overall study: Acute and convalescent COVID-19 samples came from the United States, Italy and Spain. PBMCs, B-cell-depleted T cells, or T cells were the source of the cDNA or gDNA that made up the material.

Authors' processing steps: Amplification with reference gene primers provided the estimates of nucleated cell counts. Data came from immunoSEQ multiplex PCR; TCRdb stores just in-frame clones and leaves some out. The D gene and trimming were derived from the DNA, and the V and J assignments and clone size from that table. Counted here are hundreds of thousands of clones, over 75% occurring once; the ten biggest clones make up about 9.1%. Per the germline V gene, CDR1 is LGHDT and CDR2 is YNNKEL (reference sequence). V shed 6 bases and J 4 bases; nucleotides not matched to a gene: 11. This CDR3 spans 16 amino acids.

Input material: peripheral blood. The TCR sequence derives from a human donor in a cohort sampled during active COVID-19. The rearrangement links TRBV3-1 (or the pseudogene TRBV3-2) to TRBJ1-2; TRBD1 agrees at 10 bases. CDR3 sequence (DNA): TGTGCCAGCAGTGCGCGAGACAGGGGGCGAAGCTATGGCTACACCTTC. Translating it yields CASSARDRGRSYGYTF.